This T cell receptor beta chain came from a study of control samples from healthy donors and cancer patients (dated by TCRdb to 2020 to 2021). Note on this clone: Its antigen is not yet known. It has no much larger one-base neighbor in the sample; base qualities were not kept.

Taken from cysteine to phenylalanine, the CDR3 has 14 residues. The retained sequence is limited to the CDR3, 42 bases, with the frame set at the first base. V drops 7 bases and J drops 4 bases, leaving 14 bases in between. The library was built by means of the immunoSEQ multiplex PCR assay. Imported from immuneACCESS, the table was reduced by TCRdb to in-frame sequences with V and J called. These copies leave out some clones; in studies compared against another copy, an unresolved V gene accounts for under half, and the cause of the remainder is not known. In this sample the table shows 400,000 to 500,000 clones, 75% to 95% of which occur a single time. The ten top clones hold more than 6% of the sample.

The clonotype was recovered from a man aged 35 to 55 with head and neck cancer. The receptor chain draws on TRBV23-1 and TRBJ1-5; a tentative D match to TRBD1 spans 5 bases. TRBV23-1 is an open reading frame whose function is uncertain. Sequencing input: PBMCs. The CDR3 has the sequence CASKVKTENQPQHF. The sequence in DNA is TGCGCCAGCAAGGTAAAGACAGAAAATCAGCCCCAGCATTTT.